A single sample gave rise to the 21 T cell receptor beta chains below, sequenced in a study of CD8+ T cells in alopecia areata. Investigators isolated RNA and reverse transcribed it into cDNA to act as the sequencing template. Profiled with immunoSEQ multiplex PCR; TCRdb holds only in-frame clones, not every one. The sample consists of some 180,000 clones, roughly 46% of them appearing once. Treatment specified: oral pan-JAK inhibitor, 5-10 mg twice daily. Sample: CD8+ T cells sorted from blood, taken at week 52, from a patient treated with tofacitinib. The source is a human donor with alopecia areata.

The sample holds a few counts of this clone. The chain employs TRBV5-6 and TRBJ2-3; unclear D gene. CDR3 length equals 14 residues. CDR1 and CDR2 (germline): SGHDT, YYEEEE. The V and J ends lost 4 bases and 0 bases respectively, with 9 bases between them. For the CDR3, the DNA is TGTGCCAGCAGCCCAGAGATGAGCACAGATACGCAGTATTTT. It encodes CASSPEMSTDTQYF.

Only a few counts were recorded for this clone. This rearrangement joins TRBV27 to TRBJ1-5; TRBD1 is a possible D gene (5 bases). V was clipped by 2 bases and J by 3 bases, with 11 bases between them. The CDR3 covers 15 residues. Germline V gives CDR1 MNHEY, CDR2 SMNVEV (reference sequence). For the CDR3, the DNA is TGTGCCAGCAGTTTAGGGGACGGGGCCAATCAGCCCCAGCATTTT. It translates to CASSLGDGANQPQHF.

The chain carries TRBV5-1 and TRBJ2-2, with 8 bases identical to TRBD1. Germline V gene lookup returns CDR1 SGHRS and CDR2 YFSETQ. With V trimmed by 4 bases and J by 4 bases, 9 bases remained unmatched. The CDR3 loop spans 16 amino acids. The CDR3 DNA is TGCGCCAGCAGCCCACACCGGGACAGGAGCACCGGGGAGCTGTTTTTT. It specifies CASSPHRDRSTGELFF.

This clone has a handful of counts. J is TRBJ1-3 and V is TRBV14; D unresolved. V was shortened by 1 base and J by 4 bases, with 5 bases between the two germline ends. Germline-derived CDR1 and CDR2 are SGHDN and FVKESK. This CDR3 comprises 13 residues. CDR3 loop: CASSQVRGNTIYF. Here the CDR3 DNA reads TGTGCCAGCAGCCAAGTCCGGGGAAACACCATATATTTT.

V is TRBV4-1 and J is TRBJ2-1; D may be TRBD1 (6 bases). CDR3 size: 14 residues. Trimming shortened V by 4 bases and J by 8 bases, and 15 bases separated the two germline ends. Germline CDR1 reads MGHRA; CDR2 reads YSYEKL. CDR3 loop: CASSPSEQGDEQFF. The DNA for the CDR3 is TGCGCCAGCAGCCCATCGGAACAGGGAGATGAGCAGTTCTTC.

This chain joins TRBV7-8 and TRBJ2-5; 7 bases match TRBD1. J was trimmed by 5 bases and V by 7 bases; bases with no gene match: 16. CDR1 is SGHVS and CDR2 is FQNEAQ in the germline V gene. This CDR3 has 16 residues. The CDR3 bases are TGTGCCAGCAAGAGTTGGACGGGACAGACCTCGGAGACCCAGTACTTC. Amino acid sequence: CASKSWTGQTSETQYF.

The chain uses TRBV5-1 and TRBJ1-2; D unresolved. Trimming removed 2 bases from V and 0 bases from J, with 8 bases in between. The CDR3 sequence is 14 residues long. The germline CDR1 and CDR2 sequences are SGHRS and YFSETQ. CDR3 in DNA: TGCGCCAGCAGCTTCGGAAGTTCTAACTATGGCTACACCTTC. Protein sequence: CASSFGSSNYGYTF.

The chain joins TRBV9 to TRBJ2-1; 7 bases map to TRBD1. Germline V CDR1 and CDR2: SGDLS, YYNGEE. This CDR3 contains 15 residues. With 3 bases clipped from V and 2 bases from J, the junction kept 5 bases outside the gene matches. The CDR3 sequence is CASSARQGPYNEQFF. The DNA for the CDR3 is TGTGCCAGCAGCGCCCGACAGGGCCCCTACAATGAGCAGTTCTTC. Looking up the rest from reference TRBV9 and TRBJ2-1 gives the full variable domain: DSGVTQTPKHLITATGQRVTLRCSPRSGDLSVYWYQQSLDQGLQFLIQYYNGEERAKGNILERFSAQQFPDLHSELNLSSLELGDSALYFCASSARQGPYNEQFFGPGTRLTVL.

The chain recombines TRBV2 with TRBJ1-1; a weak D match, TRBD1 (5 bases). This CDR3 is 11 amino acids long. Germline V gene data show CDR1 as SNHLY and CDR2 as FYNNEI. V dropped 6 bases and J dropped 6 bases, with 8 bases sitting between them. The CDR3 DNA reads as TGTGCCAGCAGGGAGGGGCCTGAAGCTTTCTTT. Protein: CASREGPEAFF.

The V call is TRBV30, the J call TRBJ1-3, with D perhaps TRBD1 (5 bases). CDR3 length equals 14 residues. Germline V gene lookup returns CDR1 GTSNPN and CDR2 SVGIG (reference sequence). V was clipped by 5 bases and J by 0 bases, with 11 bases between them. CDR3 DNA sequence: TGTGCCTGGTCGGGACCGCGCTCTGGAAACACCATATATTTT. Translating gives CAWSGPRSGNTIYF.

This clone was observed a few times. V gene TRBV21-1 combines with J gene TRBJ1-1. TRBV21-1 is labeled a pseudogene. The CDR3 is 15 amino acids. The CDR3 region has the DNA TGTGCCAGCCCTTCCTCGGGACCTATATGCACTGAAGCTTTCTTT. It translates to CASPSSGPICTEAFF.

The V gene is TRBV13, the J gene TRBJ1-1; D remains ambiguous. The CDR3 contains 16 residues. V was clipped by 5 bases and J by 1 base, with 17 bases between them. Germline CDR1 PRHDT, CDR2 FYEKMQ (reference sequence). The CDR3 nucleotides read TGTGCCAGCAGCCGCCCAGGCCTGGATGAGAACACTGAAGCTTTCTTT. Amino acids: CASSRPGLDENTEAFF.

This clone was detected only a few times. V and J are TRBV5-4 and TRBJ2-7; 10 nucleotides line up with TRBD1. This CDR3 is built from 16 residues. Germline trimming cut 4 bases from V and 4 bases from J; bases unmatched to any gene: 11. From germline, CDR1 is SGHNT and CDR2 YYREEE (reference sequence). DNA for the CDR3: TGTGCCAGCAGCCAAGAGGGGACAGGGGAAGGGTACGAGCAGTACTTC. This encodes CASSQEGTGEGYEQYF.

The chain has TRBV11-2 and TRBJ2-7, with D perhaps TRBD1 or TRBD2 (6 bases each). Germline CDR1 reads SGHAT; CDR2 reads FQNNGV. This CDR3 has 15 residues. Trimming pared 1 base from V and 2 bases from J, leaving 12 bases between. In DNA, the CDR3 is TGTGCCAGCAGCTTAGGGGTGGGGGGCGCCTACGAGCAGTACTTC. It encodes CASSLGVGGAYEQYF.

This sequence joins TRBV6-5 and TRBJ2-7, with 8 positions matching TRBD1. Per germline, CDR1 MNHEY and CDR2 SVGAGI. Trimming removed 2 bases from V and 1 base from J; junction bases left unmatched: 7. The CDR3 has 16 amino acids. This CDR3 is CASSYSRTGSSYEQYF. CDR3 DNA sequence: TGTGCCAGCAGTTACAGTAGGACAGGGTCGTCCTACGAGCAGTACTTC.

This clone turned up a few times. V and J are TRBV23-1 and TRBJ1-6; D not certain. TRBV23-1 is classed as an ORF, of uncertain function. With 7 bases removed from V and 9 bases from J, the gap between germline ends came to 4 bases. The CDR3 spans 10 residues. CDR3 amino acids: CASKSSPLHF. In DNA, the CDR3 is TGCGCCAGCAAAAGTTCACCCCTCCACTTT.

About this clone: The sample has other DNA sequences that encode this CDR3 too. The chain uses TRBV5-1 and TRBJ2-5; 8 nucleotides match TRBD2. Germline values: CDR1 SGHRS, CDR2 YFSETQ. This CDR3 comprises 14 residues. The junction had 4 bases not matched to a gene; V was cut back by 4 bases and J by 2 bases. For the CDR3, the DNA is TGCGCCAGCAGCCTAGGCGGGGGGCAAGAGACCCAGTACTTC. Amino acid sequence: CASSLGGGQETQYF.

In its sample, this clone was seen a few times. V usage is TRBV6-1 and J usage is TRBJ2-5, with D tentatively TRBD2 (5 bases). The germline V gene encodes CDR1 MNHNS and CDR2 SASEGT. The CDR3 sequence is 13 residues long. Deletions cut 6 bases from V and 0 bases from J, with 8 bases between. DNA for the CDR3: TGTGCCAGCAGCCAGGACTACCAAGAGACCCAGTACTTC. Translation: CASSQDYQETQYF.

V is TRBV4-1 and J is TRBJ2-7; 8 nucleotides agree with TRBD2. In germline, CDR1 is MGHRA, CDR2 YSYEKL. The V gene end was trimmed by 1 base and the J gene end by 2 bases; junction bases not matched to a gene: 10. The CDR3 is 17 residues long. CDR3 nucleotide sequence: TGCGCCAGCAGCCAAGGAATCGTCTTAGCGGGGACCTACGAGCAGTACTTC. Translated, it gives CASSQGIVLAGTYEQYF.

The chain combines TRBV9 with TRBJ1-2, with 11 bases lining up with TRBD1. V was clipped by 4 bases and J by 4 bases; unmatched bases: 6. From germline, CDR1 is SGDLS and CDR2 YYNGEE. CDR3 size: 15 residues. CDR3 region: CASSTQGQGGYGYTF. In nucleotides, the CDR3 is TGTGCCAGCAGCACCCAGGGACAGGGGGGCTATGGCTACACCTTC. The variable domain in full, completed from reference TRBV9 and TRBJ1-2, reads DSGVTQTPKHLITATGQRVTLRCSPRSGDLSVYWYQQSLDQGLQFLIQYYNGEERAKGNILERFSAQQFPDLHSELNLSSLELGDSALYFCASSTQGQGGYGYTFGSGTRLTVV.

The chain has TRBV30 and TRBJ2-1; D perhaps matches TRBD2 (7 bases). CDR1 and CDR2 from the germline V gene are GTSNPN and SVGIG (reference sequence). The CDR3 runs to 10 residues. Trimming removed 8 bases at V and 12 bases at J, with 14 bases between. The CDR3 bases are TGTGCCCTACAGGGAGGGGGGCAGTTCTTC. It yields the protein CALQGGGQFF.